These T cell receptor beta chains were read from a single sample in a study of Graves' ophthalmopathy and Graves' hyperthyroidism. TCRdb passed the multiplex PCR reads through MiXCR, listing each CDR3 protein once. This sample has about 480,000 distinct CDR3 sequences, with under 15% found just once. Sequencing input: blood. These receptors were taken from a woman in her twenties or thirties with Graves' ophthalmopathy. Each CDR3 is given with its conserved first and last residue. The order of the fields is D gene, CDR3 length, clone size, V gene, J gene, CDR3 protein, CDR3 DNA. D genes are given only for firm matches. Rows may omit the clone size; those that give it use once, few, many or a size class.

d_gene: TRBD1; len: 14; abundance: many; v_gene: TRBV27; j_gene: TRBJ2-5; CDR3aa: CASSWDRGQETQYF; CDR3nt: TGTGCCAGCAGCTGGGACAGGGGGCAAGAGACCCAGTACTTC
d_gene: .; len: 15; abundance: .; v_gene: TRBV3-1; j_gene: TRBJ2-5; CDR3aa: CASSQARTTSETQYF; CDR3nt: TGTGCCAGCAGCCAAGCCCGAACAACCTCGGAGACCCAGTACTTC
d_gene: .; len: 13; abundance: .; v_gene: TRBV6-1; j_gene: TRBJ1-1; CDR3aa: CASITLPGAEAFF; CDR3nt: TGTGCCAGCATCACCTTACCGGGGGCTGAAGCTTTCTTT
d_gene: .; len: 14; abundance: many; v_gene: TRBV19; j_gene: TRBJ1-1; CDR3aa: CATRIRGMNTEAFF; CDR3nt: TGTGCCACCAGGATTAGGGGGATGAACACTGAAGCTTTCTTT
d_gene: TRBD1; len: 14; abundance: few; v_gene: TRBV6-1; j_gene: TRBJ1-5; CDR3aa: CASRTGGANHPQHF; CDR3nt: TGTGCCAGCAGGACAGGGGGCGCAAATCATCCCCAGCATTTT
d_gene: .; len: 13; abundance: many; v_gene: TRBV6-2/TRBV6-3; j_gene: TRBJ2-7; CDR3aa: CASSNRVHYEQYF; CDR3nt: TGTGCCAGCAGCAATCGGGTCCACTACGAGCAGTACTTC
d_gene: .; len: 16; abundance: .; v_gene: TRBV6-5; j_gene: TRBJ1-5; CDR3aa: CASSPGRGGANQPQHF; CDR3nt: TGTGCCAGCAGTCCGGGTCGGGGGGGCGCAAATCAGCCCCAGCATTTT
d_gene: .; len: 14; abundance: many; v_gene: TRBV29-1; j_gene: TRBJ2-2; CDR3aa: CSVGQGVSAGELFF; CDR3nt: TGCAGCGTTGGGCAGGGTGTCTCCGCCGGGGAGCTGTTTTTT
d_gene: .; len: 14; abundance: many; v_gene: TRBV7-3; j_gene: TRBJ1-1; CDR3aa: CASSKAGFDTEAFF; CDR3nt: TGTGCCAGCAGCAAGGCAGGGTTCGACACTGAAGCTTTCTTT
d_gene: .; len: 15; abundance: many; v_gene: TRBV12-3/TRBV12-4; j_gene: TRBJ2-1; CDR3aa: CASSLGDTPYNEQFF; CDR3nt: TGTGCCAGCAGTTTAGGGGACACTCCTTACAATGAGCAGTTCTTC
d_gene: .; len: 18; abundance: few; v_gene: TRBV27; j_gene: TRBJ1-1; CDR3aa: CASSLSMWGGRMDTEAFF; CDR3nt: TGTGCCAGCAGTTTATCGATGTGGGGGGGGAGAATGGACACTGAAGCTTTCTTT
d_gene: .; len: 14; abundance: many; v_gene: TRBV5-1; j_gene: TRBJ2-2; CDR3aa: CASFGPLNTGELFF; CDR3nt: TGCGCCAGCTTTGGGCCCCTGAACACCGGGGAGCTGTTTTTT
d_gene: .; len: 13; abundance: many; v_gene: TRBV2; j_gene: TRBJ1-5; CDR3aa: CASAGDGNQPQHF; CDR3nt: TGTGCCAGCGCAGGGGATGGCAATCAGCCCCAGCATTTT
d_gene: .; len: 14; abundance: .; v_gene: TRBV27; j_gene: TRBJ1-1; CDR3aa: CASSLGGPLTEAFF; CDR3nt: TGTGCCAGCAGTTTGGGGGGTCCTCTCACTGAAGCTTTCTTT
d_gene: TRBD1; len: 15; abundance: .; v_gene: TRBV19; j_gene: TRBJ1-2; CDR3aa: CASRRDRTSLYGYTF; CDR3nt: TGTGCCAGTAGAAGGGACAGGACCTCGCTCTATGGCTACACCTTC
d_gene: .; len: 12; abundance: .; v_gene: TRBV25-1; j_gene: TRBJ1-2; CDR3aa: CASSETRFGYTF; CDR3nt: TGTGCCAGCAGTGAAACGAGGTTCGGCTACACCTTC
d_gene: TRBD2; len: 15; abundance: many; v_gene: TRBV12-3/TRBV12-4; j_gene: TRBJ2-7; CDR3aa: CASSLREPGRYEQYF; CDR3nt: TGTGCCAGCAGTTTAAGGGAACCCGGGAGGTACGAGCAGTACTTC
d_gene: TRBD1; len: 15; abundance: many; v_gene: TRBV27; j_gene: TRBJ1-6; CDR3aa: CASSFGQGGNSPLHF; CDR3nt: TGTGCCAGCAGTTTTGGACAGGGGGGGAATTCACCCCTCCACTTT
d_gene: .; len: 14; abundance: many; v_gene: TRBV5-1; j_gene: TRBJ1-5; CDR3aa: CASSPDSPNQPQHF; CDR3nt: TGCGCCAGCAGCCCCGACAGCCCTAATCAGCCCCAGCATTTT
d_gene: .; len: 18; abundance: many; v_gene: TRBV11-1; j_gene: TRBJ2-2; CDR3aa: CASSSPSGGPEQGGELFF; CDR3nt: TGTGCCAGCAGCTCTCCGTCGGGGGGCCCTGAGCAGGGCGGGGAGCTGTTTTTT
d_gene: .; len: 13; abundance: many; v_gene: TRBV9; j_gene: TRBJ2-2; CDR3aa: CASSVTLGGELFF; CDR3nt: TGTGCCAGCAGCGTAACCCTTGGCGGGGAGCTGTTTTTT
d_gene: TRBD1; len: 15; abundance: many; v_gene: TRBV2; j_gene: TRBJ2-7; CDR3aa: CASSEAGQGKYEQYF; CDR3nt: TGTGCCAGCAGTGAGGCCGGACAGGGGAAGTACGAGCAGTACTTC